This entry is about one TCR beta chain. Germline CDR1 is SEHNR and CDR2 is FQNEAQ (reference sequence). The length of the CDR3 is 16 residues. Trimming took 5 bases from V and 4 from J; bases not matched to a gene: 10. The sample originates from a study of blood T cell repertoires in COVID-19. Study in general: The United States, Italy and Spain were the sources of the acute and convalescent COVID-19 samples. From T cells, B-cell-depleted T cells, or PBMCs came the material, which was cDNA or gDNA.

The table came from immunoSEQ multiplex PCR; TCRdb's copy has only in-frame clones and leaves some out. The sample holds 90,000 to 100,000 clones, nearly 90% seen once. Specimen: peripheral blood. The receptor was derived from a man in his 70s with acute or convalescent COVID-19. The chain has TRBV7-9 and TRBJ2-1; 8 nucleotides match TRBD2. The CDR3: CASSISMRGAYNEQFF. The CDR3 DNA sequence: TGTGCCAGCAGCATCTCCATGCGGGGGGCTTACAATGAGCAGTTCTTC.